These 29 T cell receptor beta chains were all obtained from the same sample, sequenced in a study of cytomegalovirus exposure and HLA in healthy donors. With 60 Vbeta and 13 Jbeta primers, the PCR was carried out. Sequenced by immunoSEQ multiplex PCR; TCRdb stores in-frame clones only, minus some. Among approximately 100,000 clones, about 70% were seen once, and the ten largest hold roughly 6%. The specimen was PBMCs. The source is a woman between 45 and 60 years old in good health and CMV-seropositive.

The chain couples TRBV6-5 to TRBJ1-2; D remains unclear. The germline V gene has CDR1 MNHEY and CDR2 SVGAGI. This CDR3 is 15 amino acids long. V gave up 6 bases and J gave up 3 bases, with 17 bases separating them. The CDR3: CASRPVSYEYYGYTF. As DNA, the CDR3 is TGTGCCAGCAGACCCGTATCATATGAGTACTATGGCTACACCTTC.

CDR3 in amino acids: CASSYSSGTINYGYTF. The CDR3 DNA is TGTGCCAGCAGTTACTCATCCGGGACAATTAACTATGGCTACACCTTC. The V call is TRBV6-5, the J call TRBJ1-2; weak D call: TRBD1 (6 bases). Germline CDR1 is MNHEY and CDR2 is SVGAGI. CDR3 size: 16 residues. V was cut by 0 bases and J by 1 base, with 12 bases left in between.

V is TRBV4-1 and J is TRBJ1-5, with TRBD1 identical over 10 bases. The V gene's germline CDR1 is MGHRA and CDR2 YSYEKL. The CDR3 runs to 16 residues. With 0 bases clipped from V and 5 bases from J, the junction kept 4 bases outside the gene matches. CDR3 bases: TGCGCCAGCAGCCAAGATATCGGGACAGGGGATCAGCCCCAGCATTTT. Its translation is CASSQDIGTGDQPQHF.

This chain links TRBV30 with TRBJ1-1; D is perhaps TRBD1 (5 bases). V was trimmed by 2 bases and J by 4 bases, leaving 8 bases between them. Germline CDR1 GTSNPN, CDR2 SVGIG (reference sequence). This CDR3 comprises 12 residues. CDR3 DNA sequence: TGTGCCTGGAGTAGAAGGGGCACTGAAGCTTTCTTT. Encoded protein: CAWSRRGTEAFF.

DNA for the CDR3: TGTGCCAGCTCACCACCGGAAGTAAGACAGGGGAGCCAAAACACTGAAGCTTTCTTT. It translates to CASSPPEVRQGSQNTEAFF. The rearrangement uses TRBV18 and TRBJ1-1, with 8 bases fitting TRBD1. Germline lookup yields CDR1 KGHSH and CDR2 LQKENI. This CDR3 has 19 residues. Trimming took 0 bases from V and 2 from J; bases not matched to a gene: 14.

The chain carries TRBV5-1 and TRBJ2-3; D call uncertain. V gave up 0 bases and J gave up 1 base, with 9 bases separating them. From germline, CDR1 is SGHRS and CDR2 YFSETQ. The CDR3 spans 15 residues. This CDR3 reads CASSLEAAGTDTQYF. The CDR3 DNA reads as TGCGCCAGCAGCTTGGAAGCTGCTGGCACAGATACGCAGTATTTT.

The chain recombines TRBV2 with TRBJ1-6; the match to TRBD1 covers 11 bases. The V gene's germline CDR1 is SNHLY and CDR2 FYNNEI. With V trimmed by 5 bases and J by 9 bases, 9 bases remained unmatched. The CDR3 extends over 16 amino acids. The CDR3 here is CASSYYSGTGGSPLHF. The CDR3 region has the DNA TGTGCCAGCAGTTATTACTCCGGGACAGGGGGTTCACCCCTCCACTTT.

The chain employs TRBV5-1 and TRBJ2-5, with 8 bases that match TRBD1. Germline assignment: CDR1 SGHRS and CDR2 YFSETQ. J gave up 7 bases and V 2 bases, and 7 bases lay outside the gene matches. This CDR3 has 14 amino acids. This CDR3 reads CASSLGQGRGTQYF. The DNA of the CDR3 is TGCGCCAGCAGCTTAGGACAGGGCAGGGGGACCCAGTACTTC.

The gene calls are TRBV2 and TRBJ1-3; a weak D match, TRBD1 (6 bases). Germline CDR1 SNHLY, CDR2 FYNNEI. V was cut by 6 bases and J by 4 bases, with 13 bases left in between. This CDR3 contains 14 residues. CDR3 nucleotide sequence: TGTGCCAGCAGGGCCCAGGGGCCCGGAAACACCATATATTTT. As protein: CASRAQGPGNTIYF.

This clone was counted between two and nine times. CDR3 in amino acids: CASSQDQRSDSPLHF. As DNA, the CDR3 is TGTGCCAGCAGCCAAGATCAGCGCTCCGATTCACCCCTCCACTTT. The chain couples TRBV4-2 to TRBJ1-6; D not resolved. Looked up from germline, CDR1 is LGHNA and CDR2 is YNFKEQ. This CDR3 region has 15 residues. Trimming pared 0 bases from V and 8 bases from J, leaving 11 bases between.

In its sample, this clone was seen a few times. This rearrangement joins TRBV7-9 to TRBJ2-6; D uncertain. The CDR3 extends over 15 amino acids. Germline V gene data show CDR1 as SEHNR and CDR2 as FQNEAQ (reference sequence). Trimming shortened V by 3 bases and J by 1 base, and 7 bases separated the two germline ends. The chain's CDR3 is CASSLGWSGANVLTF. The DNA for the CDR3 is TGTGCCAGCAGCTTGGGCTGGTCTGGGGCCAACGTCCTGACTTTC.

The rearrangement links TRBV9 to TRBJ1-3; D not resolved. The V end was cut by 3 bases, the J end by 4 bases, with 14 bases between. This CDR3 has 15 amino acids. The germline CDR1 and CDR2 sequences are SGDLS and YYNGEE. In DNA form, the CDR3 reads TGTGCCAGCAGCGGCGTGGGCTCGTCGGGAAACACCATATATTTT. Protein sequence: CASSGVGSSGNTIYF.

This chain joins TRBV27 and TRBJ2-7; TRBD1 matches at 8 bases. V lost 5 bases and J lost 6; bases outside the gene matches: 12. The length of the CDR3 is 15 residues. Per germline, CDR1 MNHEY and CDR2 SMNVEV (reference sequence). Here the CDR3 reads CASSSIGTGRPEQYF. CDR3 coding DNA: TGTGCCAGCAGTAGCATCGGGACAGGACGGCCCGAGCAGTACTTC.

CDR3 nucleotides: TGTGCCAGTACCACCCGGGACAGGGCTCACTTACTTACCGGGGAGCTGTTTTTT. Translation gives CASTTRDRAHLLTGELFF. The rearrangement joins TRBV19 to TRBJ2-2; 9 positions match TRBD1. Germline V gene lookup returns CDR1 LNHDA and CDR2 SQIVND (reference sequence). The V segment lost 7 bases and the J segment 5 bases; nucleotides outside the gene matches: 17. The CDR3 contains 18 residues. Variable domain in full (rest from reference TRBV19 and TRBJ2-2): DGGITQSPKYLFRKEGQNVTLSCEQNLNHDAMYWYRQDPGQGLRLIYYSQIVNDFQKGDIAEGYSVSREKKESFPLTVTSAQKNPTAFYLCASTTRDRAHLLTGELFFGEGSRLTVL.

The chain joins TRBV19 to TRBJ1-4; D possibly corresponds to TRBD1 (6 bases). Germline V CDR1 and CDR2: LNHDA, SQIVND (reference sequence). V was shortened by 6 bases and J by 7 bases, with 15 bases between the two germline ends. The CDR3 is made up of 14 amino acids. The CDR3 loop reads CASSPTGRPEKLFF. DNA for the CDR3: TGTGCCAGTAGCCCGACAGGAAGGCCTGAAAAACTGTTTTTT.

The chain employs TRBV7-2 and TRBJ2-7; D remains unclear. Germline CDR1 SGHTA, CDR2 FQGNSA. V was clipped by 5 bases and J by 6 bases, with 11 bases between them. This CDR3 has 12 residues. The CDR3 loop reads CASSVTPSEQYF. In nucleotides, the CDR3 is TGTGCCAGCAGCGTAACACCCTCCGAGCAGTACTTC.

The chain is built from TRBV18 and TRBJ1-2; unclear D gene. From germline, CDR1 is KGHSH and CDR2 LQKENI. The CDR3 spans 16 residues. V lost 2 bases and J lost 5, with 18 bases in between. CDR3: CASSPGGGRLGYGYTF. CDR3 DNA: TGTGCCAGCTCACCAGGAGGAGGCAGGTTAGGATATGGCTACACCTTC. Filled out from reference TRBV18 and TRBJ1-2, the complete variable domain reads NAGVMQNPRHLVRRRGQEARLRCSPMKGHSHVYWYRQLPEEGLKFMVYLQKENIIDESGMPKERFSAEFPKEGPSILRIQQVVRGDSAAYFCASSPGGGRLGYGYTFGSGTRLTVV.

This clone was detected only once. The chain recombines TRBV19 with TRBJ1-3; D may be TRBD1 (5 bases). Germline V gene sequence: CDR1 LNHDA, CDR2 SQIVND (reference sequence). Between the trimmed V and J ends, which lost 1 base and 4 bases, there was a span of 14 bases. The CDR3 has 16 amino acids. This CDR3 reads CASSIAGRVYGNTIYF. CDR3 in DNA: TGTGCCAGTAGTATAGCGGGCAGGGTGTACGGAAACACCATATATTTT.

The chain links TRBV2 to TRBJ1-2; the match to TRBD1 covers 8 bases. Germline CDR1 reads SNHLY; CDR2 reads FYNNEI. The CDR3 consists of 13 residues. J lost 3 bases, V lost 6 bases, and 3 bases had no gene match. CDR3 amino acids: CASRDRVYYGYTF. In DNA form, the CDR3 reads TGTGCCAGCAGGGACAGGGTTTACTATGGCTACACCTTC.

The chain uses TRBV2 and TRBJ1-1; the D gene is possibly TRBD1 (5 bases). CDR1 and CDR2 from the germline V gene are SNHLY and FYNNEI. This CDR3 is built from 12 residues. The V end was cut by 4 bases, the J end by 4 bases, with 7 bases between. The CDR3 sequence is CASSAGPTEAFF. The CDR3 coding sequence is TGTGCCAGCAGTGCAGGGCCCACTGAAGCTTTCTTT.

J is TRBJ1-4 and V is TRBV5-1, with D perhaps TRBD1 (5 bases). The CDR3 is 14 amino acids. V lost 4 bases to trimming and J lost 6 bases, with 13 bases between them. Germline-derived CDR1 and CDR2 are SGHRS and YFSETQ. CDR3 amino acids: CASSAQGGYEKLFF. The CDR3 region has the DNA TGCGCCAGCAGCGCCCAGGGTGGTTATGAAAAACTGTTTTTT.

J is TRBJ2-2 and V is TRBV4-3; maybe TRBD1 (6 bases). There are 16 residues in the CDR3. Germline values: CDR1 LGHNA, CDR2 YSLEER. The V gene lost 3 bases and the J gene lost 4 bases, with 15 bases spanning the gap. This CDR3 is CASSHPGTSSTGELFF. CDR3 in DNA: TGCGCCAGCAGCCATCCCGGGACATCGAGCACCGGGGAGCTGTTTTTT.

The J gene is TRBJ2-7, the V gene TRBV5-1, with D possibly being TRBD1 (5 bases). The V and J ends lost 0 bases and 2 bases respectively, with 6 bases between them. Germline V gives CDR1 SGHRS, CDR2 YFSETQ. This CDR3 spans 13 amino acids. The CDR3 nucleotides read TGCGCCAGCAGCTTGGAGGGGCCCTACGAGCAGTACTTC. Its translation is CASSLEGPYEQYF.

The V call is TRBV30, the J call TRBJ2-5, with D hard to call. V was shortened by 0 bases and J by 2 bases, with 22 bases between the two germline ends. Germline V gene data show CDR1 as GTSNPN and CDR2 as SVGIG (reference sequence). The CDR3 totals 18 residues. CDR3 nucleotides: TGTGCCTGGAGTGTAAGGCAGGTTCCTATTGAACTTCAAGAGACCCAGTACTTC. Protein sequence: CAWSVRQVPIELQETQYF.

This chain joins TRBV19 and TRBJ1-1; the match to TRBD1 covers 8 bases. Germline CDR1 LNHDA, CDR2 SQIVND (reference sequence). J gave up 1 base and V 6 bases, and 10 bases lay outside the gene matches. The CDR3 extends over 16 amino acids. The CDR3 sequence: CASRLTTGARNTEAFF. The CDR3 region has the DNA TGTGCCAGTAGACTTACGACAGGGGCTCGGAACACTGAAGCTTTCTTT. The complete variable domain, with remaining parts taken from reference TRBV19 and TRBJ1-1, reads DGGITQSPKYLFRKEGQNVTLSCEQNLNHDAMYWYRQDPGQGLRLIYYSQIVNDFQKGDIAEGYSVSREKKESFPLTVTSAQKNPTAFYLCASRLTTGARNTEAFFGQGTRLTVV.

The chain uses TRBV15 and TRBJ1-5; D is uncertain. CDR1 and CDR2 from the germline V gene are LNHNV and YYDKDF (reference sequence). This CDR3 contains 18 residues. The V gene lost 0 bases and the J gene lost 0 bases, with 15 bases spanning the gap. CDR3 DNA sequence: TGTGCCACCAGCAGAGATTTCGGAGGGATGGGTAGCAATCAGCCCCAGCATTTT. It translates to CATSRDFGGMGSNQPQHF.

This sequence joins TRBV19 and TRBJ2-3; maybe TRBD2 (5 bases). Trimming stripped 5 bases from V and 8 bases from J, with 26 bases between. The CDR3 extends over 17 amino acids. Germline lookup yields CDR1 LNHDA and CDR2 SQIVND (reference sequence). The CDR3 loop is CASSSLRERIFTGTQYF. The CDR3 nucleotides are TGTGCCAGTAGTTCGTTGAGGGAGAGGATCTTTACGGGTACGCAGTATTTT.

The chain couples TRBV19 to TRBJ1-2; possibly TRBD1 for D (5 bases). CDR3 length: 16 residues. In germline, CDR1 is LNHDA, CDR2 SQIVND (reference sequence). V dropped 4 bases and J dropped 5 bases, with 20 bases sitting between them. The CDR3 bases are TGTGCCAGTAGTACTCTGCTTGTAGACAGTCGGTATGGCTACACCTTC. Translated: CASSTLLVDSRYGYTF.

This clone was seen a handful of times. The chain joins TRBV9 to TRBJ1-1; 8 nucleotides agree with TRBD1. CDR1 SGDLS and CDR2 YYNGEE come from the germline V gene. V lost 3 bases and J lost 6; bases outside the gene matches: 7. This CDR3 spans 14 amino acids. The CDR3 protein is CASSGRGLGAEAFF. The CDR3, as DNA: TGTGCCAGCAGCGGCAGGGGGCTTGGAGCTGAAGCTTTCTTT.